This record covers a single T cell receptor beta chain. Its antigen is unknown. These data are taken from a study of OX40 agonist ivuxolimab in advanced cancers. Whole-study results and caveats: Researchers did not determine the expanded peripheral T cells' antigen specificity.

The protocol was immunoSEQ multiplex PCR, while the TCRdb copy is restricted to in-frame clones and leaves out a portion. Here the sample spans around 30,000 clones, 88% being singletons. CDR3 length equals 13 residues. The germline CDR1 and CDR2 sequences are SGHTA and FQGTGA. V lost 2 bases, J lost 4 bases, and 7 bases lay in between. V usage is TRBV7-3 and J usage is TRBJ2-3; D may be TRBD1 (5 bases). Sequenced here: CD4+ or CD8+ T cells sorted from blood, sampled in a trial of the OX40 agonist ivuxolimab. The TCR comes from an adult with an advanced solid tumor such as melanoma, head and neck, liver or kidney cancer. CDR3 loop: CASSLWGPDTQYF. CDR3 sequence (DNA): TGTGCCAGCAGCTTATGGGGCCCAGATACGCAGTATTTT.